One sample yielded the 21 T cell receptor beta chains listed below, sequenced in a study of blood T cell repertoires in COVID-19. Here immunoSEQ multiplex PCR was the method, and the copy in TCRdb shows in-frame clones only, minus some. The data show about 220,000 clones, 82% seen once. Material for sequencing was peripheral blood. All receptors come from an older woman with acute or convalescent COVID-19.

The CDR3 DNA follows: TGTGCCAGCAGCCAAGTGGGCGACAGAACTAATGAAAAACTGTTTTTT. This sequence encodes CASSQVGDRTNEKLFF. The chain carries TRBV4-2 and TRBJ1-4, with D possibly matching TRBD1 (5 bases). The CDR3 runs to 16 residues. The V gene lost 1 base and the J gene lost 1 base, with 10 bases spanning the gap. Germline V gives CDR1 LGHNA, CDR2 YNFKEQ.

This CDR3 is CASRLQGTNTIYF. In DNA, the CDR3 is TGTGCCAGCCGTCTACAGGGGACAAACACCATATATTTT. This sequence joins TRBV27 and TRBJ1-3, with TRBD1 matching 7 bases. After removal of 8 bases from V and 6 bases from J, the junction contained 7 bases not matched to a gene. The CDR3 has 13 amino acids. Germline CDR1 and CDR2: MNHEY and SMNVEV (reference sequence).

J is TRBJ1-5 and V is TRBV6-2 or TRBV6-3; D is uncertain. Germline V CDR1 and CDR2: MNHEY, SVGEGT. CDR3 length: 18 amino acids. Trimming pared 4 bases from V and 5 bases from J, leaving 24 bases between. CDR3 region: CASSSSTRIFAEYQPQHF. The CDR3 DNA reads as TGTGCCAGCAGTTCCTCAACCCGGATATTTGCGGAGTATCAGCCCCAGCATTTT.

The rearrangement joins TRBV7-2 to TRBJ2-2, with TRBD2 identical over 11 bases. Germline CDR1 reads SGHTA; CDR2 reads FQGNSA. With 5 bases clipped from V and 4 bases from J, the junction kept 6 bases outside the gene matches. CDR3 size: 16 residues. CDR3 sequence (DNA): TGTGCCAGCAGCAATAGCGGGGGGGCGAGCACCGGGGAGCTGTTTTTT. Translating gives CASSNSGGASTGELFF.

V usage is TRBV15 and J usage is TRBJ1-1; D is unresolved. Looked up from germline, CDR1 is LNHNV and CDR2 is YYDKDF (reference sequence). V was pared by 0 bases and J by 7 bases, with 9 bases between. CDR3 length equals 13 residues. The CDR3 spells CATSRDVYSEAFF. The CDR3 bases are TGTGCCACCAGCAGAGATGTTTACAGTGAAGCTTTCTTT.

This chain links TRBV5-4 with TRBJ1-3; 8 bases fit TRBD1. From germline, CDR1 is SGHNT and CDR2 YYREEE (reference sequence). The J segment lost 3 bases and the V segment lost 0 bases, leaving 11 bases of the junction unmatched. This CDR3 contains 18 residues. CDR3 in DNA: TGTGCCAGCAGCTTGGGGGGCCAGGGGGCGCGGAGTGGAAACACCATATATTTT. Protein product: CASSLGGQGARSGNTIYF.

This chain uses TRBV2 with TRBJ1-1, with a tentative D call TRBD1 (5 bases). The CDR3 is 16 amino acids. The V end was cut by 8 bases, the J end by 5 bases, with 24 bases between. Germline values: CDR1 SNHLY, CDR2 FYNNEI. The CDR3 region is CASLSGTRGRWTEAFF. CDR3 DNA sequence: TGTGCCAGCCTTTCCGGGACCCGGGGGAGGTGGACTGAAGCTTTCTTT.

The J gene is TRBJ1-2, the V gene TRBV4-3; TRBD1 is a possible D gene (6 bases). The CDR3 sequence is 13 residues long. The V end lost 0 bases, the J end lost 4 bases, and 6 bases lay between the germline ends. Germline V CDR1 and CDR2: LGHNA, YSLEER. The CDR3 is CASSQETGYGYTF. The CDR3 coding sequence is TGCGCCAGCAGCCAAGAGACAGGCTATGGCTACACCTTC.

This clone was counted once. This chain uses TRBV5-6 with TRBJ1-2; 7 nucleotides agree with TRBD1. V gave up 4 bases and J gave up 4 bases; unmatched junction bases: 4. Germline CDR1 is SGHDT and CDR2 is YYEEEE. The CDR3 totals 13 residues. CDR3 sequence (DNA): TGTGCCAGCAGCCCAGGGACAGTCTATGGCTACACCTTC. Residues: CASSPGTVYGYTF.

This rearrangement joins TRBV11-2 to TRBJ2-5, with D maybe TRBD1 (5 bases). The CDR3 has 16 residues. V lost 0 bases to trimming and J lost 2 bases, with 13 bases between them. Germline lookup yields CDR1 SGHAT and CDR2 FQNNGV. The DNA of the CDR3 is TGTGCCAGCAGCTTAGATCAGTGGGGCGATCAAGAGACCCAGTACTTC. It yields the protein CASSLDQWGDQETQYF.

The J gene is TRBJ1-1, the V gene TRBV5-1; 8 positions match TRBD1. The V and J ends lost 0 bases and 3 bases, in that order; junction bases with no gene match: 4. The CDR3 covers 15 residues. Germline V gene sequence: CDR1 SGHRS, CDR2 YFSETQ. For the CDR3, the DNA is TGCGCCAGCAGCTTGGGGACAGGGAGCGACACTGAAGCTTTCTTT. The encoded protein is CASSLGTGSDTEAFF.

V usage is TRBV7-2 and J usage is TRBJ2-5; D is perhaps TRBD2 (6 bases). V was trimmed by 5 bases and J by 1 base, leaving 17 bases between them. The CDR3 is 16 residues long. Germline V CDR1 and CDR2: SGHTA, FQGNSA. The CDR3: CASSRMLGGGQETQYF. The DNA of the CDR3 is TGTGCCAGCAGCCGCATGCTCGGGGGAGGCCAAGAGACCCAGTACTTC.

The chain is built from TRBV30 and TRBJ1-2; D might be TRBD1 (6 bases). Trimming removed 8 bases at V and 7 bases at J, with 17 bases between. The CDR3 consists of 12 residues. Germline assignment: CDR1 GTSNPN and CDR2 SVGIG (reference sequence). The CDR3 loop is CASPGGRGGYTF. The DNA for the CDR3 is TGTGCCAGCCCGGGGGGGCGCGGTGGCTACACCTTC.

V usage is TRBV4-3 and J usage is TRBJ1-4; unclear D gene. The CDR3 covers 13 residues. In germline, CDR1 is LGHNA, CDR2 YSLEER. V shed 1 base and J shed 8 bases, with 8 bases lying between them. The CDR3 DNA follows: TGCGCCAGCAGCCAAGGATCCAGAGAAAAACTGTTTTTT. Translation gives CASSQGSREKLFF.

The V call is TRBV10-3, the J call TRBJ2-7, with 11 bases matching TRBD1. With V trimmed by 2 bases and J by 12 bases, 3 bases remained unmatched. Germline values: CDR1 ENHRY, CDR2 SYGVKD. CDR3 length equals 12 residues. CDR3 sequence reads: CAISEGQGAGYF. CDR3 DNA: TGTGCCATCAGTGAGGGACAGGGGGCAGGGTACTTC.

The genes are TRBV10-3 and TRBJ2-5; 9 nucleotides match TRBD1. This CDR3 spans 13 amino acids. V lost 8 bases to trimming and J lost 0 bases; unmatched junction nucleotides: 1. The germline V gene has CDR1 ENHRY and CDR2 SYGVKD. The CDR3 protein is CAIGDRDQETQYF. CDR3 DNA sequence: TGTGCCATCGGGGACAGGGACCAAGAGACCCAGTACTTC.

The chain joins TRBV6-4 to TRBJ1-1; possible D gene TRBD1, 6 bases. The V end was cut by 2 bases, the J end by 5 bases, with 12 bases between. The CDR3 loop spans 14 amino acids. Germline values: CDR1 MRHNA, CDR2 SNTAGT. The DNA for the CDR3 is TGTGCCAGCAGTGACCCGGCAGGGGAGACTGAAGCTTTCTTT. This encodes CASSDPAGETEAFF.

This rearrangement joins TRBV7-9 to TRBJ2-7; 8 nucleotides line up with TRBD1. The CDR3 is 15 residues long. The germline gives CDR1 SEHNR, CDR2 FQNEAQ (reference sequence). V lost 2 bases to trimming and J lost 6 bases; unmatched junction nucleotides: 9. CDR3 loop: CASSLPRTGSGEQYF. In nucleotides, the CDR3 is TGTGCCAGCAGCTTACCTCGGACAGGGAGCGGCGAGCAGTACTTC.

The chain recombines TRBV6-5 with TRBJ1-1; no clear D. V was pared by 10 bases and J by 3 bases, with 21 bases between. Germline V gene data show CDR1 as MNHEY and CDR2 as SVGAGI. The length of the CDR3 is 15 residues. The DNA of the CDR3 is TGTGCCACCCATCCTTCCTCGGCGGAGGACACTGAAGCTTTCTTT. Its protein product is CATHPSSAEDTEAFF.

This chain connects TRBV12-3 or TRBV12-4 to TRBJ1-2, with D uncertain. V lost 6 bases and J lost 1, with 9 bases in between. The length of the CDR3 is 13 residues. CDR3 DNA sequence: TGTGCCAGCAGCTCCACAGATAACTATGGCTACACCTTC. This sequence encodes CASSSTDNYGYTF.

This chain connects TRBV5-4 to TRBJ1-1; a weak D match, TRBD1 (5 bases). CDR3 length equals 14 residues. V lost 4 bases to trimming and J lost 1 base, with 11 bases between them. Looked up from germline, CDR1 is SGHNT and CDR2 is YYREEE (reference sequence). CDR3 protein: CASSPQTANTEAFF. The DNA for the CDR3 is TGTGCCAGCAGCCCACAGACAGCGAACACTGAAGCTTTCTTT.